This is a list of T cell receptor beta chains from one sample in a study of blood T cell repertoires in COVID-19. Generated by immunoSEQ multiplex PCR, the TCRdb table keeps only in-frame clones and is missing some. Of more than 200,000 clones in the sample, roughly 87% are singletons; the top ten hold 5.5% to 8.5%. Sequenced: PBMCs or T cells enriched from blood (not recorded which). The receptors were gathered from a young man in a cohort exposed to, infected with or recovered from COVID-19 (not recorded which). Each CDR3 is given with its conserved first and last residue. The D gene is left open where the match is weak. Only part of the rows carry a size: once, few, many, or a class if the clone is expanded.

CDR3,DNA,size,D,J,V
CASSHEGGGLGEKLFF,TGTGCCAGCAGCCATGAAGGGGGAGGGCTGGGGGAAAAACTGTTTTTT,once,.,TRBJ1-4,TRBV9
CASSVGATPKHEQYF,TGTGCCAGCAGCGTAGGGGCGACCCCAAAGCACGAGCAGTACTTC,.,.,TRBJ2-7,TRBV9
CASSQLTGTVGYTF,TGTGCCAGCAGTCAATTGACAGGGACGGTTGGCTACACCTTC,.,TRBD1,TRBJ1-2,TRBV28
CASSPRTGTGVYNEQFF,TGTGCCAGCAGCCCCCGAACCGGGACAGGGGTCTACAATGAGCAGTTCTTC,.,TRBD1,TRBJ2-1,TRBV9
CASSGLAVEQYF,TGTGCCAGCAGTGGACTAGCGGTAGAGCAGTACTTC,.,TRBD2,TRBJ2-7,TRBV28
CASSPGTVNTGELFF,TGTGCCAGCAGCCCTGGGACAGTTAACACCGGGGAGCTGTTTTTT,.,TRBD1,TRBJ2-2,TRBV9
CASSRDGRDRTQGYTF,TGTGCCAGTAGTAGGGATGGCCGGGACAGGACCCAAGGCTACACCTTC,.,TRBD1,TRBJ1-2,TRBV19
CASSQLSRGLPSYNEQFF,TGTGCCAGCAGCCAATTGTCACGGGGACTACCTTCTTACAATGAGCAGTTCTTC,.,TRBD2,TRBJ2-1,TRBV4-2
CASSGTGSLLGYGYTF,TGTGCCAGCAGCGGGACAGGTTCACTCCTCGGCTATGGCTACACCTTC,.,TRBD1,TRBJ1-2,TRBV9
CSVEDPGGVSGNTIYF,TGCAGCGTTGAAGACCCTGGAGGCGTCTCTGGAAACACCATATATTTT,.,.,TRBJ1-3,TRBV29-1
CASSLTGNTIYF,TGTGCCAGCAGTCTCACAGGAAACACCATATATTTT,many,.,TRBJ1-3,TRBV7-2
CASSYSEAGGYTF,TGTGCCAGCAGTTACTCAGAGGCTGGTGGCTACACCTTC,.,.,TRBJ1-2,TRBV6-2/TRBV6-3
CASSQFIREGAFF,TGTGCCAGCAGCCAATTTATCAGGGAAGGAGCTTTCTTT,.,.,TRBJ1-1,TRBV14
CASSAGQGRWEQYF,TGTGCCAGCAGCGCCGGACAGGGACGTTGGGAGCAGTACTTC,.,TRBD1,TRBJ2-7,TRBV11-2
CASSDSGLAGDEQFF,TGTGCCAGCAGTGACTCGGGACTAGCGGGAGATGAGCAGTTCTTC,.,TRBD2,TRBJ2-1,TRBV6-4
CATSSTPRGLQETQYF,TGTGCCACCAGCAGCACACCGAGGGGGCTCCAAGAGACCCAGTACTTC,.,TRBD1,TRBJ2-5,TRBV15
CASSWNRGTYNEQFF,TGTGCCAGCAGCTGGAACAGGGGAACCTACAATGAGCAGTTCTTC,.,TRBD1,TRBJ2-1,TRBV11-3
CSVGQGVAGYTF,TGCAGCGTTGGGCAGGGGGTGGCTGGCTACACCTTC,.,TRBD1,TRBJ1-2,TRBV29-1
CASSSYRQGAGHF,TGCGCCAGCAGCTCGTACCGACAGGGGGCAGGGCATTTT,.,TRBD1,TRBJ2-3,TRBV4-1
CASSQGGLAGLTDTQYF,TGTGCCAGCAGCCAAGGAGGCCTAGCGGGACTCACAGATACGCAGTATTTT,.,TRBD2,TRBJ2-3,TRBV4-2
CSVGQGIGEKLFF,TGCAGCGTTGGGCAGGGGATAGGGGAAAAACTGTTTTTT,.,.,TRBJ1-4,TRBV29-1
CASTGGGQPQHF,TGTGCCAGCACCGGGGGGGGACAGCCCCAGCATTTT,.,.,TRBJ1-5,TRBV2
CASSEGQILNGYTF,TGTGCCAGCAGTGAAGGACAGATTTTAAACGGCTACACCTTC,.,.,TRBJ1-2,TRBV6-1
CATSREGTVATYEQYF,TGTGCCACCAGCAGAGAGGGGACAGTTGCCACCTACGAGCAGTACTTC,.,TRBD1,TRBJ2-7,TRBV15
CASRQLRGRGSEAFF,TGTGCCAGCAGACAACTCAGGGGGCGCGGCTCTGAAGCTTTCTTT,.,TRBD1,TRBJ1-1,TRBV27